This TCR beta chain was sequenced in a study of CD8+ T cells in alopecia areata. Looking at the study overall: Spontaneously alopecic C3H/HeJ graft donors, roughly 6-12 months old, gave skin to roughly 7-10-week-old female C3H/HeJ mice.

A panel of CD4, CD8alpha, NKG2D, NKG2ACE and other markers served to sort pooled cutaneous lymph node cells. In this sample, this clone turned up a few times. What it binds is unknown. Each gene name is a mouse one. The CDR3 extends 4 residues past the end of the read, so its final part is completed from the germline J gene. Other DNA sequences in the sample encode the same CDR3. RNA was extracted and reverse transcribed into cDNA as the sequencing template. Sequencing was performed with immunoSEQ multiplex PCR; in TCRdb, only in-frame clones are kept and a portion is missing. This sample comprises 250,000 or so clones, none seen once only. Study outcomes and limitations: Scalp sample sequencing also detects resident alphabeta T cells of normal skin. Relative to mice, TCR sharing across patients was less clear, a difference possibly HLA-related.

The CDR3 is made up of 14 amino acids. The ends lost 4 bases at V and 2 bases at J; junction bases unmatched: 1. Germline V gene sequence: CDR1 NSQYPW, CDR2 LRSPGD (reference sequence). This chain joins TRBV1 and TRBJ1-2; 10 bases agree with TRBD1. The sequence derives from a C3H/HeJ mouse with alopecia areata. The mice in this strain carry MHC haplotype H2-k. Sequencing used CD4+ T cells sorted from a lymph node. Partial CDR3 DNA: TGCACCTGCAGTGGGACAGGGGGTAACTCC. Translation gives CTCSGTGGNS. The whole CDR3 reads CTCSGTGGNSDYTF.